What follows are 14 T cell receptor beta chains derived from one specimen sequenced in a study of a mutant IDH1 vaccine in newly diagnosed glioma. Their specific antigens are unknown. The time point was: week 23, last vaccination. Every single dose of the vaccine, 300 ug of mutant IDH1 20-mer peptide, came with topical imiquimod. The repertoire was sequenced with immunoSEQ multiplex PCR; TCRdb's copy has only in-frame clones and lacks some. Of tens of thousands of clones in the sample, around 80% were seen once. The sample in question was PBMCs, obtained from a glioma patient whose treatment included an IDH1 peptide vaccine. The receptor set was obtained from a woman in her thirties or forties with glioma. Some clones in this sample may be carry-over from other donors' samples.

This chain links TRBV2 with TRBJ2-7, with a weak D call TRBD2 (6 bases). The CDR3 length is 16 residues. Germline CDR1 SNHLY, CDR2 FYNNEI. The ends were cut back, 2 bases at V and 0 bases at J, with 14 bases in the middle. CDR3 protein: CASSERRGPGSYEQYF. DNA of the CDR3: TGTGCCAGCAGTGAAAGGAGGGGCCCCGGCTCCTACGAGCAGTACTTC.

The CDR3 protein is CASSRWLVEAFF. The DNA for the CDR3 is TGTGCCAGCAGCCGCTGGTTGGTTGAAGCTTTCTTT. This chain links TRBV7-9 with TRBJ1-1; D gene unclear. The CDR3 spans 12 residues. Germline V lookup: CDR1 SEHNR, CDR2 FQNEAQ (reference sequence). V lost 5 bases and J lost 7, with 11 bases in between.

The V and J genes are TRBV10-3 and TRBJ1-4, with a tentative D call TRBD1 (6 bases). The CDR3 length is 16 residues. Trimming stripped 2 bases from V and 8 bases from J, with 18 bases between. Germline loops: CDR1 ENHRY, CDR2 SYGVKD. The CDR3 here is CAISEASGGQKEKLFF. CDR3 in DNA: TGTGCCATCAGTGAGGCTAGCGGGGGGCAAAAAGAAAAACTGTTTTTT.

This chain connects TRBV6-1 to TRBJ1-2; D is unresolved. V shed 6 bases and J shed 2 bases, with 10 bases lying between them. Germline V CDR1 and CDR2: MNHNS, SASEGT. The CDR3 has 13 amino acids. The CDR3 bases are TGTGCCAGCAGCCCCCCGGCCAACTATGGCTACACCTTC. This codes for CASSPPANYGYTF.

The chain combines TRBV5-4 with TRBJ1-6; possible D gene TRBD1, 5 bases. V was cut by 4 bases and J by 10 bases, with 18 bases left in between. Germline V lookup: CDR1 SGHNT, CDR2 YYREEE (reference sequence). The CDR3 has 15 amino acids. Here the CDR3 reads CASSLKRGSGSPLHF. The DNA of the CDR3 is TGTGCCAGCAGCCTCAAGAGGGGTAGTGGGTCACCCCTCCACTTT. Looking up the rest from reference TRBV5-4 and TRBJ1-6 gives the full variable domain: ETGVTQSPTHLIKTRGQQVTLRCSSQSGHNTVSWYQQALGQGPQFIFQYYREEENGRGNFPPRFSGLQFPNYSSELNVNALELDDSALYLCASSLKRGSGSPLHFGNGTRLTVT.

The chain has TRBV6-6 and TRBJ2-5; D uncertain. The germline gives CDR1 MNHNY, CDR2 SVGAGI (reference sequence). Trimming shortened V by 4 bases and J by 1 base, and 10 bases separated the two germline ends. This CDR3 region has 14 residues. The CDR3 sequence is CASSFSEFQETQYF. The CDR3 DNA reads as TGTGCCAGCAGTTTCAGTGAATTCCAAGAGACCCAGTACTTC.

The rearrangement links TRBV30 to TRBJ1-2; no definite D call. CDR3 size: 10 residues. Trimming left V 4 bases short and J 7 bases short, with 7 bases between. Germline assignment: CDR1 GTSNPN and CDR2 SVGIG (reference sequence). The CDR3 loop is CAWKEAGYTF. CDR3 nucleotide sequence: TGTGCCTGGAAGGAAGCTGGCTACACCTTC.

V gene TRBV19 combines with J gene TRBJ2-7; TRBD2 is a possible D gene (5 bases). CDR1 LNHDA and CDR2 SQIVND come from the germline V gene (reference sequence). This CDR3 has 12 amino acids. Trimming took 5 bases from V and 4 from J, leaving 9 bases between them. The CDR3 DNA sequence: TGTGCCAGTAGTCCCGGACTTTACGAGCAGTACTTC. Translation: CASSPGLYEQYF.

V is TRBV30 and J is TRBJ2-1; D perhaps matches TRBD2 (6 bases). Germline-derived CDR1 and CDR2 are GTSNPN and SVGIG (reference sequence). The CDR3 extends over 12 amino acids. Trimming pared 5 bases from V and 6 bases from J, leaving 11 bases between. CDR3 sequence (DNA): TGTGCCTGGGGGGAGGACGTCAATGAGCAGTTCTTC. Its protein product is CAWGEDVNEQFF. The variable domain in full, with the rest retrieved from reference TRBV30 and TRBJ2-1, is SQTIHQWPATLVQPVGSPLSLECTVEGTSNPNLYWYRQAAGRGLQLLFYSVGIGQISSEVPQNLSASRPQDRQFILSSKKLLLSDSGFYLCAWGEDVNEQFFGPGTRLTVL.

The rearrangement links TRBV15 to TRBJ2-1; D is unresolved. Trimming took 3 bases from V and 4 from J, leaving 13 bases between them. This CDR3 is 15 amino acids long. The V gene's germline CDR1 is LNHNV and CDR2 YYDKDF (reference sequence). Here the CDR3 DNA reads TGTGCCACCAGCAGGACCGTCGATTTATACAATGAGCAGTTCTTC. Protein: CATSRTVDLYNEQFF.

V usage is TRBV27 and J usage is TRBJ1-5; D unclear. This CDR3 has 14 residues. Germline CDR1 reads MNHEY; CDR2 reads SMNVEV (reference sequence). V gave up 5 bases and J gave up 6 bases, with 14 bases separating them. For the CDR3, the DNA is TGTGCCAGCAGTAAGCGGGCCGGCGGTCAGCCCCAGCATTTT. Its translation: CASSKRAGGQPQHF.

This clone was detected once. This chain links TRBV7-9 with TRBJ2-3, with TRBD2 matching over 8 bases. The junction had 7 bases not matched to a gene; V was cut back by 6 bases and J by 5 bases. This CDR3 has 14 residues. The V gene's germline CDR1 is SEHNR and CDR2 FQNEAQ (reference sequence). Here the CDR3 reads CASRRGGAQDTQYF. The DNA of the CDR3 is TGTGCCAGCAGACGGGGGGGAGCTCAAGATACGCAGTATTTT.

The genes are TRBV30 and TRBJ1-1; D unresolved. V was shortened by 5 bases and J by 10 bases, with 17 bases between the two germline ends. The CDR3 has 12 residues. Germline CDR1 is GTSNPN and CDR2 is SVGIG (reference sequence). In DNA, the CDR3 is TGTGCCTGGGACCGGGCCCTCGCTGGAGCTTTCTTT. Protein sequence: CAWDRALAGAFF.

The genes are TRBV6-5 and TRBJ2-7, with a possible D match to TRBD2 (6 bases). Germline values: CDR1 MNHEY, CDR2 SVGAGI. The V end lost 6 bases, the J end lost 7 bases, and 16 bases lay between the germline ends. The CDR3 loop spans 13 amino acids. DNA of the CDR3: TGTGCCAGCAGGATGGGACTTTGGGGTGAGCAGTACTTC. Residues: CASRMGLWGEQYF.